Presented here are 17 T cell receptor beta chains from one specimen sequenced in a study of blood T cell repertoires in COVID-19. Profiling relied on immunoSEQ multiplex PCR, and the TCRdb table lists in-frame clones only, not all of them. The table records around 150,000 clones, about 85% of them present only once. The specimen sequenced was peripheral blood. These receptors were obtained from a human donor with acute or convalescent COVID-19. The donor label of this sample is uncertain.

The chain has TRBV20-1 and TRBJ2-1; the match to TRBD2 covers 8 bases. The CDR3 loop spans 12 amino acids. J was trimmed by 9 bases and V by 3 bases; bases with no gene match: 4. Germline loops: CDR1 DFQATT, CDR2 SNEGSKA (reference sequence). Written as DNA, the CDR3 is TGCAGTGCTAGTGAGCGGGGGTTTGAGCAGTTCTTC. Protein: CSASERGFEQFF.

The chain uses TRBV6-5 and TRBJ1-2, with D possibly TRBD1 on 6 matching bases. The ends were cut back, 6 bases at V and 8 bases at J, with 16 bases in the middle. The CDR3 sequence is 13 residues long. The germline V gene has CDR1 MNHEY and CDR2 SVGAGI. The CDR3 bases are TGTGCCAGCAGCCAGGGGTTCTCAGGGGGCTACACCTTC. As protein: CASSQGFSGGYTF.

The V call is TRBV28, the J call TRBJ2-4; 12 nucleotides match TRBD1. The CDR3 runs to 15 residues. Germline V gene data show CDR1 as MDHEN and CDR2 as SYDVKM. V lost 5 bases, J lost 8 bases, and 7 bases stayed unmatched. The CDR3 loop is CASSETGTGGDIQYF. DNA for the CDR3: TGTGCCAGCAGTGAAACCGGGACAGGGGGCGACATTCAGTACTTC.

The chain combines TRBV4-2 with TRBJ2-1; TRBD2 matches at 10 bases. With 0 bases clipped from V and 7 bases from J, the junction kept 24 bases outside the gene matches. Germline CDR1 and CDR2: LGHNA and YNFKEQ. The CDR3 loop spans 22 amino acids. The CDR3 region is CASSQEEARFLAGAGRSNEQFF. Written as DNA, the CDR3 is TGTGCCAGCAGCCAAGAAGAGGCCAGATTCCTAGCGGGGGCCGGCCGATCTAATGAGCAGTTCTTC.

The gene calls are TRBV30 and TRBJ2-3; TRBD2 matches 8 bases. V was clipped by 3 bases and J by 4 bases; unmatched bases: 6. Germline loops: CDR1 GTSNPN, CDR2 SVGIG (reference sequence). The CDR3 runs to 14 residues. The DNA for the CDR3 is TGTGCCTGGAGGCGGGGGGCGGGAGCAGATACGCAGTATTTT. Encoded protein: CAWRRGAGADTQYF.

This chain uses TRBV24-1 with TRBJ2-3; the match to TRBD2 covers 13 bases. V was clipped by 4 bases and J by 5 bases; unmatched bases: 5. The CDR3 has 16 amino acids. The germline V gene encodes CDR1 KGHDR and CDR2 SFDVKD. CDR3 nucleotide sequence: TGTGCCACCAGTGACCGGACTAGCGGGGGCTTAGATACGCAGTATTTT. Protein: CATSDRTSGGLDTQYF.

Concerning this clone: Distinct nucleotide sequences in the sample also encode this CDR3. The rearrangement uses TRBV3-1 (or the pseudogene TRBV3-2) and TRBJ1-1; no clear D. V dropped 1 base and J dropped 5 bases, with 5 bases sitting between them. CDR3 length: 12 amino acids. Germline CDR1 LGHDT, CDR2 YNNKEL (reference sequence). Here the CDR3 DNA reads TGTGCCAGCAGCCAAGGGCCGACTGAAGCTTTCTTT. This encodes CASSQGPTEAFF.

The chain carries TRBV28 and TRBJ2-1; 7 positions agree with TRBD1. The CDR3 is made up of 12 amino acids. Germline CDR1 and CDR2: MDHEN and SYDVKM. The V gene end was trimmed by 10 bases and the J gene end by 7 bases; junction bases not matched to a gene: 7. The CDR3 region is CATGQRMNEQFF. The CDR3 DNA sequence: TGTGCCACGGGACAGCGGATGAATGAGCAGTTCTTC.

The CDR3: CASAVLGQGASPLHF. The CDR3 DNA reads as TGCGCCAGCGCAGTTCTGGGACAGGGGGCTTCACCCCTCCACTTT. The rearrangement links TRBV10-2 to TRBJ1-6; 12 positions match TRBD1. The CDR3 totals 15 residues. V lost 8 bases to trimming and J lost 9 bases; unmatched junction nucleotides: 8. Germline-derived CDR1 and CDR2 are WSHSY and SAAADI.

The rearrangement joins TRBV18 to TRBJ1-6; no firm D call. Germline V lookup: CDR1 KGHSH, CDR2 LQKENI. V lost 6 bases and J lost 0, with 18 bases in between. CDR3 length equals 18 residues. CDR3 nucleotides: TGTGCCAGCTCTCAAACTACCCCCGGGAGCTCCTATAATTCACCCCTCCACTTT. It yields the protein CASSQTTPGSSYNSPLHF.

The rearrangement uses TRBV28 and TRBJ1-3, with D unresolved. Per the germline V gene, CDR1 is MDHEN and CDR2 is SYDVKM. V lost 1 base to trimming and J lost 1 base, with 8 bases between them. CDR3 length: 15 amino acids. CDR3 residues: CASSLYRWSGNTIYF. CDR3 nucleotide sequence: TGTGCCAGCAGTTTATACCGGTGGTCTGGAAACACCATATATTTT.

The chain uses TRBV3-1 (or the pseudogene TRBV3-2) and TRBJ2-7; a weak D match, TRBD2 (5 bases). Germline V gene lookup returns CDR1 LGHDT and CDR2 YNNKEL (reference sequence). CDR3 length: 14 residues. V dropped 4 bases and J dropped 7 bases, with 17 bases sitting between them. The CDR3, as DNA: TGTGCCAGCAGCCCTCCCGGCGGGTCGGGGGAGCAGTACTTC. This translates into CASSPPGGSGEQYF.

CDR3 residues: CASSIQSIRSLAKNIQYF. In DNA, the CDR3 is TGTGCCAGTAGTATTCAATCCATACGGTCCCTAGCCAAAAACATTCAGTACTTC. This rearrangement joins TRBV19 to TRBJ2-4; D is unclear. CDR1 LNHDA and CDR2 SQIVND come from the germline V gene (reference sequence). This CDR3 is built from 18 residues. The V gene lost 3 bases and the J gene lost 0 bases, with 18 bases spanning the gap.

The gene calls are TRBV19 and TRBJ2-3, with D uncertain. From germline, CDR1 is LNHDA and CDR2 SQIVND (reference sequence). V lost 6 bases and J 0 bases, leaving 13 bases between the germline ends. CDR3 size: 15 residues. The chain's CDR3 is CASSLSKTSTDTQYF. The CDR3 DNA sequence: TGTGCCAGTAGCCTGTCCAAAACTAGCACAGATACGCAGTATTTT.

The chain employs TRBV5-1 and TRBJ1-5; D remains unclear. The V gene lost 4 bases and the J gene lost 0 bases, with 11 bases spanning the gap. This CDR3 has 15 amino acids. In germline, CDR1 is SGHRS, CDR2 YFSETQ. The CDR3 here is CASSPDGNSNQPQHF. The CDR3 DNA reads TGCGCCAGCAGCCCCGACGGGAATAGCAATCAGCCCCAGCATTTT.

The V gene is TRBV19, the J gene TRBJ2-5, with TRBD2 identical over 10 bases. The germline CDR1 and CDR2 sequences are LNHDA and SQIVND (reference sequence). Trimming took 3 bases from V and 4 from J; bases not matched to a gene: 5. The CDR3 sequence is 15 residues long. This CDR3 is CASSISGGAGETQYF. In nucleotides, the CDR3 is TGTGCCAGTAGTATCAGCGGGGGGGCGGGAGAGACCCAGTACTTC.

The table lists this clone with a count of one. The CDR3 spells CASSSGGSIHTQYF. In DNA form, the CDR3 reads TGTGCCAGCAGCTCGGGGGGGTCAATTCATACGCAGTATTTT. The chain is built from TRBV11-3 and TRBJ2-3; TRBD2 aligns across 8 bases. Germline V gene lookup returns CDR1 SGHNT and CDR2 YENEEA. V gave up 4 bases and J gave up 7 bases; unmatched junction bases: 7. This CDR3 contains 14 residues.